The sequence of this T cell receptor (beta chain) was determined in a study of shared clonotypes between healthy human individuals. Clones were sequenced by immunoSEQ multiplex PCR, and TCRdb holds only the in-frame ones, with some missing. The table has hundreds of thousands of clones, around 96% seen once. The receptor comes from a woman aged 25 to 39 in good health. Sequencing was performed on naive CD4+ T cells sorted from blood. Subset of the sample: CD45RA+ positively selected.

CDR3 sequence (DNA): TGTGCCAGCAGCCAAGCCCTCCTGACTAGCGGGGCCGGCGAGCAGTACTTC. Its translation: CASSQALLTSGAGEQYF. The chain uses TRBV7-9 and TRBJ2-7; 11 bases are a match to TRBD2. Germline CDR1 and CDR2: SEHNR and FQNEAQ (reference sequence). The V and J ends lost 5 bases and 6 bases, in that order; junction bases with no gene match: 15. This CDR3 spans 17 amino acids.